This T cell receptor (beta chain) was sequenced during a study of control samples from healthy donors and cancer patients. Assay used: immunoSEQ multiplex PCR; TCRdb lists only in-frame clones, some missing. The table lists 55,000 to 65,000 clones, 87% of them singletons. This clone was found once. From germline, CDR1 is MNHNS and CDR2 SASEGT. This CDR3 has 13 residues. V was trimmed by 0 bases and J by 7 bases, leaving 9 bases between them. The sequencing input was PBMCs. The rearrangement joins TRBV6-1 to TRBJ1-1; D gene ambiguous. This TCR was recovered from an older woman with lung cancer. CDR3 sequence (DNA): TGTGCCAGCAGTGAAGCCACCGTAGGTGAAGCTTTCTTT. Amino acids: CASSEATVGEAFF.